The clone carrying this TCR beta chain appeared many times. Its antigen is still unknown. Assay: immunoSEQ multiplex PCR; the TCRdb copy retains only in-frame clones and omits some. The table has under 100,000 clones, approximately 85% seen once; the top ten hold about 12%. This sample stems from a study of T cell responses to AZD1222 COVID-19 vaccine. Study-level results: Donors skewed white British and female; clonal diversity was possibly underestimated.

The CDR3 runs to 14 residues. Germline V lookup: CDR1 SGHNT, CDR2 YENEEA. V was shortened by 5 bases and J by 4 bases, with 14 bases between the two germline ends. The sequencing here drew on peripheral blood, taken 28 days after the second AZD1222 dose. The source of this sequence is an adult who received the AZD1222 COVID-19 vaccine. This chain connects TRBV11-3 to TRBJ2-5; tentative D call: TRBD1 (5 bases). The CDR3 bases are TGTGCCAGCAGCCGAGACAGAAGCCGAGAGACCCAGTACTTC. Translated, it gives CASSRDRSRETQYF.